The 21 T cell receptor beta chains below were found in one sample sequenced in a study of CD8 T cells in ankylosing spondylitis. Broader study findings: What seemed typical of ankylosing spondylitis blood was a TCR beta motif built from several highly homologous variants.

Their antigens are not known. TCRdb ran MiXCR on the 5' RACE reads and lists one entry per CDR3 protein. The table has some 840,000 distinct CDR3 sequences, over 9.5% seen once. The sample consisted of blood, either unsorted or a sorted T cell fraction (not recorded which). These receptor sequences come from a male donor with ankylosing spondylitis.

The V gene is TRBV20-1, the J gene TRBJ1-5; D gene uncertain. The germline V and J ends were trimmed by 4 bases and 1 base, with 5 bases remaining between them. The CDR3 has 12 residues. Looked up from germline, CDR1 is DFQATT and CDR2 is SNEGSKA (reference sequence). CDR3 sequence (DNA): TGCAGTGCTACCAGCAGCAATCAGCCCCAGCATTTT. It is translated as CSATSSNQPQHF.

Many counts were recorded for this clonotype. The V call is TRBV7-2, the J call TRBJ1-2; 7 bases are a match to TRBD1. J lost 8 bases, V lost 5 bases, and 11 bases had no gene match. This CDR3 spans 14 amino acids. Per the germline V gene, CDR1 is SGHTA and CDR2 is FQGNSA. DNA of the CDR3: TGTGCCAGCAGCCGACAGGGCTGGTTTTGGGGCTACACCTTC. Amino acids: CASSRQGWFWGYTF.

This clonotype has only a few counts. The V call is TRBV6-1, the J call TRBJ1-1; D ambiguous. This CDR3 spans 14 amino acids. Germline V gene lookup returns CDR1 MNHNS and CDR2 SASEGT. V was clipped by 8 bases and J by 1 base, with 14 bases between them. CDR3 in DNA: TGTGCCAGCGTGGCCCCGCCGGCGAACACTGAAGCTTTCTTT. Encoded protein: CASVAPPANTEAFF.

The rearrangement joins TRBV29-1 to TRBJ1-2; TRBD1 matches at 9 bases. This CDR3 comprises 16 residues. J was trimmed by 3 bases and V by 3 bases; bases with no gene match: 11. The germline V gene encodes CDR1 SQVTM and CDR2 ANQGSEA. CDR3 coding DNA: TGCAGCGTTGATTTCCCAAGGACAGGGGAGGACTATGGCTACACCTTC. It is translated as CSVDFPRTGEDYGYTF. The variable domain in full, with the rest retrieved from reference TRBV29-1 and TRBJ1-2, is SAVISQKPSRDICQRGTSLTIQCQVDSQVTMMFWYRQQPGQSLTLIATANQGSEATYESGFVIDKFPISRPNLTFSTLTVSNMSPEDSSIYLCSVDFPRTGEDYGYTFGSGTRLTVV.

This clonotype occurred once. The chain is built from TRBV5-1 and TRBJ2-7; 12 bases line up with TRBD2. The CDR3 contains 18 residues. With V trimmed by 2 bases and J by 3 bases, 12 bases remained unmatched. Germline CDR1 SGHRS, CDR2 YFSETQ. Here the CDR3 reads CASSLLAGGTGGYYEQYF. In nucleotides, the CDR3 is TGCGCCAGCAGCTTACTAGCGGGAGGAACAGGGGGCTACTACGAGCAGTACTTC.

The sample holds a few counts of this clonotype. This chain uses TRBV7-9 with TRBJ1-1, with TRBD1 identical over 8 bases. The germline gives CDR1 SEHNR, CDR2 FQNEAQ (reference sequence). This CDR3 contains 14 residues. V lost 6 bases and J lost 4; bases outside the gene matches: 7. The CDR3 protein is CASRSRTGSTEAFF. DNA of the CDR3: TGTGCCAGCAGATCAAGGACAGGGAGCACTGAAGCTTTCTTT. Supplemented by reference TRBV7-9 and TRBJ1-1, the full variable domain reads DTGVSQNPRHKITKRGQNVTFRCDPISEHNRLYWYRQTLGQGPEFLTYFQNEAQLEKSRLLSDRFSAERPKGSFSTLEIQRTEQGDSAMYLCASRSRTGSTEAFFGQGTRLTVV.

The chain couples TRBV5-6 to TRBJ2-1; 8 nucleotides align to TRBD1. V was pared by 2 bases and J by 2 bases, with 3 bases of the junction left unmatched. The CDR3 is made up of 15 amino acids. Germline CDR1 and CDR2: SGHDT and YYEEEE. The CDR3 is CASSFRDRTYNEQFF. Here the CDR3 DNA reads TGTGCCAGCAGCTTCCGGGACAGGACCTACAATGAGCAGTTCTTC.

The CDR3, as DNA: TGTGCCAGCAGCTTAGGCCCAACTGGGGGCTACACCTTC. Protein product: CASSLGPTGGYTF. The V call is TRBV7-2, the J call TRBJ1-2; no clear D. V was pared by 1 base and J by 8 bases, with 11 bases between. The CDR3 runs to 13 residues. CDR1 and CDR2 (germline): SGHTA, FQGNSA.

V is TRBV11-2 and J is TRBJ1-4, with D perhaps TRBD1 (6 bases). The CDR3 consists of 13 residues. The V gene's germline CDR1 is SGHAT and CDR2 FQNNGV. Between the trimmed V and J ends, which lost 5 bases and 8 bases, there was a span of 12 bases. In DNA, the CDR3 is TGTGCCAGCAGCCCCTTAGGACAGGAAAAACTGTTTTTT. It yields the protein CASSPLGQEKLFF.

This clonotype was observed at least ten times. The J gene is TRBJ1-6, the V gene TRBV5-1, with a weak D call TRBD1 (5 bases). The germline CDR1 and CDR2 sequences are SGHRS and YFSETQ. The ends were cut back, 5 bases at V and 9 bases at J, with 15 bases in the middle. The CDR3 loop spans 14 amino acids. The CDR3, as DNA: TGCGCCAGCAGTCCAGGGACTTCGACTTCACCCCTCCACTTT. Translating it yields CASSPGTSTSPLHF.

In its sample, this clonotype was seen a few times. This chain links TRBV11-2 with TRBJ2-1; D is possibly TRBD2 (7 bases). The V end lost 6 bases, the J end lost 4 bases, and 16 bases lay between the germline ends. CDR1 is SGHAT and CDR2 is FQNNGV in the germline V gene. The CDR3 spans 15 residues. The CDR3 DNA sequence: TGTGCCAGCAGACAGGGACCTAGCGGATACAATGAGCAGTTCTTC. Encoded protein: CASRQGPSGYNEQFF.

At least ten counts were recorded for this clonotype. The J gene is TRBJ2-1, the V gene TRBV20-1; 10 bases are a match to TRBD2. Germline-derived CDR1 and CDR2 are DFQATT and SNEGSKA (reference sequence). There are 14 residues in the CDR3. The CDR3 DNA follows: TGCAGCCCTACTTCTAGCGGGAGATACAATGAGCAGTTCTTC. As protein: CSPTSSGRYNEQFF.

This chain connects TRBV10-3 to TRBJ2-1, with 11 nucleotides matching TRBD2. Trimming cost V 5 bases and J 6 bases; bases outside gene matches: 9. CDR3 length: 16 amino acids. Germline lookup yields CDR1 ENHRY and CDR2 SYGVKD. CDR3 sequence: CAISKFTSGSSNEQFF. In DNA form, the CDR3 reads TGTGCCATCAGTAAGTTCACTAGCGGGAGCAGCAATGAGCAGTTCTTC.

This clonotype was seen more than once but under ten times. The V call is TRBV20-1, the J call TRBJ2-2; possible D gene TRBD2, 5 bases. Looked up from germline, CDR1 is DFQATT and CDR2 is SNEGSKA (reference sequence). This CDR3 has 15 residues. V was cut by 0 bases and J by 0 bases, with 8 bases left in between. The CDR3 here is CSARDADSNTGELFF. The CDR3 nucleotides read TGCAGTGCTAGAGATGCGGACTCGAACACCGGGGAGCTGTTTTTT.

This chain uses TRBV7-2 with TRBJ1-1; D gene unclear. The CDR3 runs to 13 residues. Trimming cost V 9 bases and J 5 bases, with 16 bases left between them. Germline V gene data show CDR1 as SGHTA and CDR2 as FQGNSA. The CDR3 here is CASSTGGITEAFF. The CDR3 DNA reads as TGTGCCAGTTCGACCGGAGGGATTACTGAAGCTTTCTTT.

The chain has TRBV30 and TRBJ2-1, with 10 positions matching TRBD2. The CDR3 has 16 residues. V shed 7 bases and J 8 bases; nucleotides not matched to a gene: 17. Looked up from germline, CDR1 is GTSNPN and CDR2 is SVGIG (reference sequence). In nucleotides, the CDR3 is TGTGCCTACTCAAGAAAGGGACTAGCGCCCTGGGATGAGCAGTTCTTC. Amino acid sequence: CAYSRKGLAPWDEQFF.

The chain carries TRBV20-1 and TRBJ2-7; TRBD2 matches 10 bases. J was trimmed by 2 bases and V by 0 bases; bases with no gene match: 1. The germline gives CDR1 DFQATT, CDR2 SNEGSKA (reference sequence). The CDR3 is made up of 14 amino acids. The CDR3 sequence: CSARDLAGAYEQYF. The DNA for the CDR3 is TGCAGTGCTAGAGATCTAGCGGGAGCCTACGAGCAGTACTTC.

J is TRBJ2-1 and V is TRBV12-3 or TRBV12-4; D tentatively fits TRBD1 or TRBD2 (5 bases each). This CDR3 is built from 12 residues. The V and J ends lost 3 bases and 9 bases respectively, with 9 bases between them. DNA for the CDR3: TGTGCCAGCAGTTTCAGGGAGCCTGAGCAGTTCTTC. It codes for CASSFREPEQFF.

This chain connects TRBV29-1 to TRBJ2-3; the D gene could be TRBD1 or TRBD2 (6 bases each). The CDR3 is made up of 16 amino acids. V dropped 3 bases and J dropped 0 bases, with 16 bases sitting between them. Germline-derived CDR1 and CDR2 are SQVTM and ANQGSEA. As DNA, the CDR3 is TGCAGCGTTGATGCCGGGAGAGGGGGGAGCACAGATACGCAGTATTTT. Translation: CSVDAGRGGSTDTQYF.

The chain recombines TRBV9 with TRBJ1-1; D is ambiguous. The CDR3 consists of 14 residues. V gave up 4 bases and J gave up 3 bases, with 13 bases separating them. Germline CDR1 and CDR2: SGDLS and YYNGEE. CDR3 sequence (DNA): TGTGCCAGCAGCCCCCTGGACGGGTACACTGAAGCTTTCTTT. Its protein product is CASSPLDGYTEAFF. The full variable domain, its missing parts supplied by reference TRBV9 and TRBJ1-1, is DSGVTQTPKHLITATGQRVTLRCSPRSGDLSVYWYQQSLDQGLQFLIQYYNGEERAKGNILERFSAQQFPDLHSELNLSSLELGDSALYFCASSPLDGYTEAFFGQGTRLTVV.

The J gene is TRBJ2-7, the V gene TRBV6-2 or TRBV6-3; no clear D. Germline V gene data show CDR1 as MNHEY and CDR2 as SVGEGT. V lost 0 bases to trimming and J lost 3 bases, with 12 bases between them. This CDR3 spans 15 amino acids. CDR3 amino acids: CASSYSSRLVYEQYF. Written as DNA, the CDR3 is TGTGCCAGCAGTTACTCGTCACGGCTCGTCTACGAGCAGTACTTC.